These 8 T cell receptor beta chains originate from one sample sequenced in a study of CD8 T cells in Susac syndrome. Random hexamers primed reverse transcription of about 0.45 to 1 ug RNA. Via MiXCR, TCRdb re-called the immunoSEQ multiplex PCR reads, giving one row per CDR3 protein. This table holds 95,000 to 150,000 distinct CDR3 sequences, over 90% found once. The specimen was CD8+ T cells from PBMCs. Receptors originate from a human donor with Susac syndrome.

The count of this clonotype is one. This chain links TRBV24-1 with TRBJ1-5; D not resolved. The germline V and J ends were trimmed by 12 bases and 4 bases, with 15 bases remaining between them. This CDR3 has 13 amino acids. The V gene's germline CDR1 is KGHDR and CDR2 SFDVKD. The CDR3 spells CAPIFGGNQPQHF. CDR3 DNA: TGTGCCCCAATCTTTGGTGGAAATCAGCCCCAGCATTTT.

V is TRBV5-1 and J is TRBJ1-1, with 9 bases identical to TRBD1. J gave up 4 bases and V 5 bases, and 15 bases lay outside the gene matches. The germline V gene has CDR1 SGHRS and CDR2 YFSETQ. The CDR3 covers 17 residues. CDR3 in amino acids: CASSSVPGQGKGTEAFF. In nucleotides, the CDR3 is TGCGCCAGCAGTTCTGTCCCGGGACAGGGTAAGGGCACTGAAGCTTTCTTT.

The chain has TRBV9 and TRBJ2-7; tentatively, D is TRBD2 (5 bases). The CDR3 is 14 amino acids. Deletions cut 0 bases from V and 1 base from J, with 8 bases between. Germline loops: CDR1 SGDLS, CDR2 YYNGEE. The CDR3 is CASSVGGESYEQYF. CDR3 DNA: TGTGCCAGCAGCGTAGGTGGGGAGTCCTACGAGCAGTACTTC.

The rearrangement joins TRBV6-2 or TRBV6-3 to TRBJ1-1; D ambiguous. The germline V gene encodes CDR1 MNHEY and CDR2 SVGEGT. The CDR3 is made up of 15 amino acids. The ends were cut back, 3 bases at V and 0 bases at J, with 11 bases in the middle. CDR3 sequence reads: CASSYLEPLNTEAFF. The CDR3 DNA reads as TGTGCCAGCAGTTATCTAGAACCGTTGAACACTGAAGCTTTCTTT.

The CDR3 sequence: CASSHRLGGSYEQYF. The CDR3, as DNA: TGCGCCAGCAGCCACCGGCTCGGGGGTTCCTACGAGCAGTACTTC. This chain connects TRBV4-1 to TRBJ2-7, with a tentative D call TRBD2 (6 bases). Trimming took off 3 bases at V and 1 base at J, with 13 bases between the two ends. CDR3 size: 15 residues. Germline assignment: CDR1 MGHRA and CDR2 YSYEKL.

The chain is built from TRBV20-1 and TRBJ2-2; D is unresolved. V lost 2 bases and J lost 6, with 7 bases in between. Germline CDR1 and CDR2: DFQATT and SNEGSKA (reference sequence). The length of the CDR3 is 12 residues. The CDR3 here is CSARFGAGELFF. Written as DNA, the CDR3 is TGCAGTGCTAGATTTGGGGCCGGGGAGCTGTTTTTT.

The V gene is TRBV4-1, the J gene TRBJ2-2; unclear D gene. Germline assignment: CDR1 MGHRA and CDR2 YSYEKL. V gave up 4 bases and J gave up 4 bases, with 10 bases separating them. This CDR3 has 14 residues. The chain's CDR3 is CASSPRSSTGELFF. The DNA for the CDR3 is TGCGCCAGCAGCCCGCGGTCTTCCACCGGGGAGCTGTTTTTT.

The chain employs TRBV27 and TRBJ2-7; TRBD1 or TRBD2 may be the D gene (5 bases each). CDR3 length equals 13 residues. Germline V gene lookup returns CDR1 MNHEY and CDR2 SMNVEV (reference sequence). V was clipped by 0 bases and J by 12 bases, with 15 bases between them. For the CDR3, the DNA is TGTGCCAGCAGTTTATCGATCTGGGCAGGGAGGTACTTC. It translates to CASSLSIWAGRYF.